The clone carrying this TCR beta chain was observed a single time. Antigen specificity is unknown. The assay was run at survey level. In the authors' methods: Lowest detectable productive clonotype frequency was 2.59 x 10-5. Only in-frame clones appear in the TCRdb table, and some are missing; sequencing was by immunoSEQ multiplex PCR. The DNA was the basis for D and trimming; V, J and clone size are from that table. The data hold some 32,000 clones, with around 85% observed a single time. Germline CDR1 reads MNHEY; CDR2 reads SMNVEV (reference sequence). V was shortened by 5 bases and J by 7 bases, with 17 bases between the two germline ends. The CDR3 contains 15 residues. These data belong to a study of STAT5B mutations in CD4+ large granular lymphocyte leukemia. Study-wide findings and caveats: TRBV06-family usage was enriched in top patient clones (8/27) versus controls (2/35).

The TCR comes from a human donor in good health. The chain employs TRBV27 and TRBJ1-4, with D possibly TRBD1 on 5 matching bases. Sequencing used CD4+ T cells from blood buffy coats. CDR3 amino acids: CASSPSTNGGEKLFF. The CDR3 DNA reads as TGTGCCAGCAGTCCGTCCACGAACGGGGGTGAAAAACTGTTTTTT.